This T cell receptor beta chain comes out of a study of T cells in Graves' hyperthyroidism and ophthalmopathy. Across the study: Specimen type is peripheral blood, collected at initial diagnosis prior to any treatment.

Diagnosis rested on symptoms, serum thyroxine and TRAb, thyroid ultrasound, and orbital computed tomography. There are 15 residues in the CDR3. Germline loops: CDR1 SGHDT, CDR2 YYEEEE. Trimming took off 0 bases at V and 3 bases at J, with 12 bases between the two ends. RNA transcripts were the template for amplifying TCR beta CDR3 regions. The HTBI primer set served for first-round RT-PCR of the TCR CDR3. TCRdb used MiXCR to reprocess the multiplex PCR reads, holding one entry per CDR3 protein. The table includes about 480,000 distinct CDR3 sequences, around a quarter detected once. V gene TRBV5-6 combines with J gene TRBJ1-1, with D uncertain. The sequenced sample consisted of blood. This receptor was taken from a woman under 40 with Graves' ophthalmopathy. The CDR3 is CASSLDVGVDTEAFF. In DNA form, the CDR3 reads TGTGCCAGCAGCTTGGATGTGGGAGTGGACACTGAAGCTTTCTTT.